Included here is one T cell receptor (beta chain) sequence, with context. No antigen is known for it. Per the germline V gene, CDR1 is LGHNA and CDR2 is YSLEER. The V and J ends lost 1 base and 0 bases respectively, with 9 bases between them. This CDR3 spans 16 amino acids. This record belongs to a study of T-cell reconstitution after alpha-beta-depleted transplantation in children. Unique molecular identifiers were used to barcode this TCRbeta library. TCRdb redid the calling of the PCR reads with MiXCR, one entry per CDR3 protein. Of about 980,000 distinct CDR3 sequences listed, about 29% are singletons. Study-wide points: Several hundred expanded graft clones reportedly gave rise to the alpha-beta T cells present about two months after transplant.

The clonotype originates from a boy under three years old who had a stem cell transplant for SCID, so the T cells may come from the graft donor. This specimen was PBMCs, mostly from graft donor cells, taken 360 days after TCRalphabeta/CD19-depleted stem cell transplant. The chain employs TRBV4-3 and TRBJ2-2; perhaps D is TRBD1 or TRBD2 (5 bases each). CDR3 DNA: TGCGCCAGCAGCCAAGGGGACGAGGCGAACACCGGGGAGCTGTTTTTT. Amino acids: CASSQGDEANTGELFF.